Presented here are 2 T cell receptor beta chains from one specimen sequenced in a study of identical twins. TCRdb re-called the 5' RACE reads through MiXCR, storing one row per CDR3 protein. The sample yields under 800,000 distinct CDR3 sequences, approximately 22% seen once. These records were also assigned to another study, of T cells expressing NK-cell markers.

Sample: PBMCs. The receptor set was obtained from a woman between 18 and 30 years old in good health.

This clonotype was detected a few times. The V gene is TRBV29-1, the J gene TRBJ2-1, with TRBD2 matching over 10 bases. CDR3 size: 17 residues. CDR1 and CDR2 from the germline V gene are SQVTM and ANQGSEA. Germline trimming cut 3 bases from V and 6 bases from J; bases unmatched to any gene: 14. The CDR3 sequence is CSVDKTSGLSVGNEQFF. CDR3 coding DNA: TGCAGCGTTGATAAGACTAGCGGGCTCTCTGTTGGCAATGAGCAGTTCTTC.

This clonotype was seen many times. This chain links TRBV5-1 with TRBJ1-5, with 7 bases fitting TRBD1. V trimming: 0 bases; J trimming: 3 bases; junction bases outside the gene matches: 6. This CDR3 is built from 16 residues. Germline values: CDR1 SGHRS, CDR2 YFSETQ. CDR3 in amino acids: CASSLGPTGVNQPQHF. CDR3 in DNA: TGCGCCAGCAGCTTGGGGCCAACAGGGGTCAATCAGCCCCAGCATTTT.